Reported below is one T cell receptor (beta chain). This entry comes from a study of long-term antiretroviral therapy in people with HIV. Trimming shortened V by 4 bases and J by 0 bases, and 13 bases separated the two germline ends. Germline values: CDR1 MGHRA, CDR2 YSYEKL. The CDR3 is made up of 15 amino acids. Version v3.0 of the immunoSEQ assay was performed at survey level. TCRdb's table, derived via immunoSEQ multiplex PCR, lists solely in-frame clones and lacks some. This sample has tens of thousands of clones, with approximately 85% found just once. The rearrangement joins TRBV4-1 to TRBJ2-7, with a weak D call TRBD1 (6 bases). The sequencing used unsorted PBMCs, collected roughly 3.3 years after starting antiretroviral therapy. The TCR comes from a man aged 18 to 30 with HIV. The CDR3 loop is CASSRRDINSYEQYF. The DNA for the CDR3 is TGCGCCAGCAGCCGCCGGGACATCAACTCCTACGAGCAGTACTTC.